This T cell receptor beta chain originates from a study of CD8+CD57+ T cells in acquired aplastic anemia. This clonotype appeared once. Its matching antigen is unknown. Patients included in sequencing had previously demonstrated CD8+CD57+ cell expansion by flow cytometry. For CDR3 and TCR beta VDJ profiling, genomic DNA was the template used. TCRdb redid the calling of the reads with MiXCR, one entry per CDR3 protein. The table has hundreds of thousands of distinct CDR3 sequences, more than 25% seen once. Study observations and caveats: Patients versus controls showed no significant CD8+ Simpson's diversity difference.

CDR1 is SNHLY, CDR2 FYNNEI, per germline. The CDR3 extends over 16 amino acids. V was pared by 5 bases and J by 5 bases, with 9 bases of the junction left unmatched. The sequenced sample was sorted CD4+, CD8+, or CD8+CD57+ T cells (not recorded which) from PBMCs. This TCR derives from a human donor with aplastic anemia. The chain links TRBV2 to TRBJ2-1; TRBD2 matches 10 bases. This CDR3 is CASSPLAGGQNNEQFF. CDR3 nucleotide sequence: TGTGCCAGCAGTCCCTTAGCGGGGGGACAGAACAATGAGCAGTTCTTC.